This TCR beta chain was documented in a study of Graves' ophthalmopathy and Graves' hyperthyroidism. Study context: At initial diagnosis, peripheral blood was obtained, and this preceded any treatment.

Findings and caveats of the study: Both an approximately 68% sensitivity and an approximately 72% specificity characterized the model's predictions of ophthalmopathy progression.

Using RNA transcripts, the TCR beta CDR3 regions were amplified. The first round was an RT-PCR with HTBI primers, and the second round was a multiplex PCR. Via MiXCR, TCRdb re-called the multiplex PCR reads, giving one row per CDR3 protein. Of about 620,000 distinct CDR3 sequences listed, approximately 22% are singletons. This clonotype was counted many times. Antigen specificity is unknown. This CDR3 has 15 residues. The germline CDR1 and CDR2 sequences are MNHNS and SASEGT. V lost 1 base to trimming and J lost 4 bases; unmatched junction nucleotides: 7. The sample comprised peripheral blood. The chain carries TRBV6-1 and TRBJ2-7; 7 bases line up with TRBD1. The clonotype was recovered from a woman under 30 with stable Graves' hyperthyroidism. Some clones in this sample may be carry-over from other donors' samples. CDR3 bases: TGTGCCAGCAGTGAAGGTAGAGGGGGCAGGTACGAGCAGTACTTC. Its protein product is CASSEGRGGRYEQYF.